Included here is one TCR beta chain sequence, with context. Sequencing was performed with immunoSEQ multiplex PCR; in TCRdb, only in-frame clones are kept and a portion is missing. Here the sample spans more than 200,000 clones, around 84% being singletons. The participants were between roughly 18 and 100 years old and came from fewer than 25 US areas. This record comes from a study of blood T cell repertoires in COVID-19. The CDR3 contains 12 residues. The V end was cut by 4 bases, the J end by 4 bases, with 9 bases between. Per the germline V gene, CDR1 is SGHKS and CDR2 is YYEKEE (reference sequence).

The sequenced sample consisted of PBMCs or T cells enriched from blood (not recorded which). This TCR came from a woman aged 40-49 years with acute COVID-19. The genes are TRBV5-5 and TRBJ2-7; no clear D. For the CDR3, the DNA is TGTGCCAGCAGCGGTACAGCTTACGAGCAGTACTTC. Amino acids: CASSGTAYEQYF.